This T cell receptor (beta chain) came from a study of Graves' ophthalmopathy and Graves' hyperthyroidism. This clonotype was counted many times. Its antigen is not identified. Notes on the study in general: Predictions made by the model for ophthalmopathy progression reached roughly 64% sensitivity and roughly 79% specificity.

PBMCs originated in 8.5 to 10 ml of fresh peripheral blood. Beta-chain TCR CDR3 regions were amplified from RNA transcripts. RT-PCR was first run with HTBI primers, then multiplex PCR in a second round. TCRdb reanalysed the multiplex PCR reads using MiXCR and keeps one entry per CDR3 protein. The repertoire holds 300,000 or so distinct CDR3 sequences, roughly a sixth seen once, with 12% in the top ten. Germline V gene lookup returns CDR1 SNHLY and CDR2 FYNNEI. Deletions cut 6 bases from V and 0 bases from J, with 12 bases between. The CDR3 has 14 amino acids. The receptor was derived from an adult man with Graves' ophthalmopathy. The source material was peripheral blood. The chain uses TRBV2 and TRBJ2-7; perhaps TRBD2 as D (6 bases). DNA of the CDR3: TGTGCCAGCAGGCGGGACTTCAGCTCCTACGAGCAGTACTTC. Translating gives CASRRDFSSYEQYF.